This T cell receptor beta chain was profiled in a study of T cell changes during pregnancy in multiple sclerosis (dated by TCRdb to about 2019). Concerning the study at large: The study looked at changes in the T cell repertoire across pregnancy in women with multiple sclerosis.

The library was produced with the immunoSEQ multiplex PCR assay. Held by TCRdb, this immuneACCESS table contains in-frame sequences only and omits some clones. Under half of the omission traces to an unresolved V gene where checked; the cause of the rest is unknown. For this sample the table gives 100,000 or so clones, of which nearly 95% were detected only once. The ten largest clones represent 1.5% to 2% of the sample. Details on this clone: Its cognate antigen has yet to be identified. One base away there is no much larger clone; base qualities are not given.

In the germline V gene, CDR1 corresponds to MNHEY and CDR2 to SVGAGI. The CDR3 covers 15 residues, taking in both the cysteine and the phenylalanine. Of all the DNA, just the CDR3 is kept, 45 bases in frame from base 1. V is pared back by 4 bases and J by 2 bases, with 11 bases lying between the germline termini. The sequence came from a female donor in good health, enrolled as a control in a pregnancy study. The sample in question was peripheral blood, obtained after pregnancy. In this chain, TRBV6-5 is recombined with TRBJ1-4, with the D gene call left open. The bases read TGTGCCAGCAGTTGGCGGGAGGGTACTAATGAAAAACTGTTTTTT. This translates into CASSWREGTNEKLFF.